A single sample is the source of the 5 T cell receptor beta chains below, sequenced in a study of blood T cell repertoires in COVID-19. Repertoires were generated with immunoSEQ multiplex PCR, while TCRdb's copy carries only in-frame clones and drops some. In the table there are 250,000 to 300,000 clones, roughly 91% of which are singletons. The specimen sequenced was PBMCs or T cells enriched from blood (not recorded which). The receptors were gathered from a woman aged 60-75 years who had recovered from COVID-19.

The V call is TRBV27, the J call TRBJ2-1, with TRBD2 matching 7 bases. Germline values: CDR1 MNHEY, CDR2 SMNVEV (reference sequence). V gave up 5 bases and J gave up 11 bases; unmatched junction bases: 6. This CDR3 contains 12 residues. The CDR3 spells CASSTQRGQQFF. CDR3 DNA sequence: TGTGCCAGCAGTACCCAGCGGGGTCAGCAGTTCTTC.

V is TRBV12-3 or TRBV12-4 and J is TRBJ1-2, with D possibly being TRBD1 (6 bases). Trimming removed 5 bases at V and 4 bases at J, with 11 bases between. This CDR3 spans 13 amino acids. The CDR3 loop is CASSVGQPYGYTF. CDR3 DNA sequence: TGTGCCAGCAGTGTAGGACAGCCCTATGGCTACACCTTC.

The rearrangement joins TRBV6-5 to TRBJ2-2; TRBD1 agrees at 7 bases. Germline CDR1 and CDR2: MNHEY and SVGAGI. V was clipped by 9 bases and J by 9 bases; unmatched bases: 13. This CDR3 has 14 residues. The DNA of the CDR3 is TGTGCCAGTGGTTTGACCGGGACAGCTCGGGAGCTGTTTTTT. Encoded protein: CASGLTGTARELFF.

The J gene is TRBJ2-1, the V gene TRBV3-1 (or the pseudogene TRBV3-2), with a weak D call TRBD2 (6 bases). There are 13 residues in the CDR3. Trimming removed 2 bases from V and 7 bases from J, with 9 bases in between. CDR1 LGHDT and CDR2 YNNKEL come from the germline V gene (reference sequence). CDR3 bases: TGTGCCAGCAGCCAACGACGGGAGAATGAGCAGTTCTTC. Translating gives CASSQRRENEQFF.

Here the CDR3 DNA reads TGTGCCAGCAGCCAGGGGCCCACTGGACCCCACGAGCAGTACTTC. This encodes CASSQGPTGPHEQYF. The chain combines TRBV5-8 with TRBJ2-7; D is possibly TRBD1 (6 bases). Trimming left V 4 bases short and J 5 bases short, with 19 bases between. CDR3 size: 15 residues. The V gene's germline CDR1 is SGHTS and CDR2 YDEGEE.